These 21 T cell receptor beta chains came from one sample sequenced in a study of shared clonotypes between healthy human individuals. Clones were read by immunoSEQ multiplex PCR, and TCRdb kept only the in-frame ones, dropping some. Of roughly 480,000 clones listed, 70% to 80% are singletons. The sample taken for sequencing was PBMCs. The receptors stem from a woman in her forties in good health. Some clones in this sample may be carry-over from other donors' samples.

The chain employs TRBV19 and TRBJ1-2; D not resolved. Trimming took off 3 bases at V and 4 bases at J, with 12 bases between the two ends. CDR1 and CDR2 from the germline V gene are LNHDA and SQIVND (reference sequence). This CDR3 has 14 residues. The CDR3 loop reads CASSMAGNSYGYTF. In DNA form, the CDR3 reads TGTGCCAGTAGTATGGCGGGGAACAGCTATGGCTACACCTTC.

The rearrangement links TRBV19 to TRBJ1-1, with D maybe TRBD1 (6 bases). Germline V gives CDR1 LNHDA, CDR2 SQIVND (reference sequence). There are 14 residues in the CDR3. V dropped 3 bases and J dropped 1 base, with 9 bases sitting between them. This CDR3 is CASSMGHQNTEAFF. The DNA of the CDR3 is TGTGCCAGTAGTATGGGACACCAGAACACTGAAGCTTTCTTT.

The chain links TRBV5-1 to TRBJ2-1; D is unclear. The germline V gene encodes CDR1 SGHRS and CDR2 YFSETQ. The CDR3 spans 14 residues. Trimming removed 4 bases from V and 1 base from J, with 9 bases in between. CDR3 sequence reads: CASSVVQSYNEQFF. The DNA of the CDR3 is TGCGCCAGCAGCGTGGTCCAATCCTACAATGAGCAGTTCTTC.

The chain recombines TRBV5-1 with TRBJ1-3; 8 nucleotides align to TRBD1. The CDR3 covers 16 residues. CDR1 and CDR2 from the germline V gene are SGHRS and YFSETQ. V trimming: 5 bases; J trimming: 2 bases; junction bases outside the gene matches: 9. CDR3 sequence: CASSSNLQGAGNTIYF. CDR3 coding DNA: TGCGCCAGCAGTTCGAACCTACAGGGGGCTGGAAACACCATATATTTT.

This clone was counted a few times. The V gene is TRBV5-1, the J gene TRBJ1-1; tentative D call: TRBD1 (5 bases). The V and J ends lost 5 bases and 0 bases respectively, with 8 bases between them. CDR3 length: 13 residues. Germline CDR1 and CDR2: SGHRS and YFSETQ. CDR3 in amino acids: CASRETVNTEAFF. DNA of the CDR3: TGCGCCAGCAGGGAGACAGTGAACACTGAAGCTTTCTTT. Based on the CDR3 plus reference TRBV5-1 and TRBJ1-1, the full variable domain is KAGVTQTPRYLIKTRGQQVTLSCSPISGHRSVSWYQQTPGQGLQFLFEYFSETQRNKGNFPGRFSGRQFSNSRSEMNVSTLELGDSALYLCASRETVNTEAFFGQGTRLTVV.

V usage is TRBV7-3 and J usage is TRBJ2-7, with D perhaps matching TRBD2 (6 bases). Trimming cost V 1 base and J 7 bases, with 11 bases left between them. CDR3 length equals 13 residues. Germline V CDR1 and CDR2: SGHTA, FQGTGA. CDR3 nucleotides: TGTGCCAGCAGCTTAAACCGGGAGATGGAGCAGTACTTC. It is translated as CASSLNREMEQYF.

The V and J genes are TRBV13 and TRBJ2-7; D is perhaps TRBD1 or TRBD2 (5 bases each). This CDR3 has 13 residues. The ends were cut back, 9 bases at V and 4 bases at J, with 16 bases in the middle. Germline assignment: CDR1 PRHDT and CDR2 FYEKMQ (reference sequence). The CDR3 loop is CASSLGVPYEQYF. CDR3 DNA sequence: TGTGCCAGTAGTTTGGGGGTGCCGTACGAGCAGTACTTC. The whole variable domain, remainder taken from reference TRBV13 and TRBJ2-7, is AAGVIQSPRHLIKEKRETATLKCYPIPRHDTVYWYQQGPGQDPQFLISFYEKMQSDKGSIPDRFSAQQFSDYHSELNMSSLELGDSALYFCASSLGVPYEQYFGPGTRLTVT.

The chain is built from TRBV5-6 and TRBJ2-7; D is perhaps TRBD2 (6 bases). The CDR3 covers 13 residues. Germline CDR1 is SGHDT and CDR2 is YYEEEE. Trimming left V 2 bases short and J 4 bases short, with 10 bases between. CDR3 protein: CASSFAGPYEQYF. The CDR3 nucleotides are TGTGCCAGCAGCTTCGCGGGGCCTTACGAGCAGTACTTC. Based on the CDR3 plus reference TRBV5-6 and TRBJ2-7, the full variable domain is DAGVTQSPTHLIKTRGQQVTLRCSPKSGHDTVSWYQQALGQGPQFIFQYYEEEERQRGNFPDRFSGHQFPNYSSELNVNALLLGDSALYLCASSFAGPYEQYFGPGTRLTVT.

The rearrangement links TRBV27 to TRBJ2-6; D is possibly TRBD1 (6 bases). The germline V gene has CDR1 MNHEY and CDR2 SMNVEV (reference sequence). V lost 5 bases and J lost 0, with 23 bases in between. This CDR3 region has 20 residues. The CDR3 reads CASSLRFHGQGPSGANVLTF. The CDR3 DNA sequence: TGTGCCAGCAGTCTGCGGTTTCATGGTCAGGGGCCCTCTGGGGCCAACGTCCTGACTTTC.

The CDR3 here is CASSTDRDGGNTIYF. The CDR3 coding sequence is TGTGCCAGCAGTACAGACAGGGATGGCGGAAACACCATATATTTT. This chain links TRBV28 with TRBJ1-3; 7 bases match TRBD1. J gave up 4 bases and V 5 bases, and 8 bases lay outside the gene matches. CDR3 length equals 15 residues. CDR1 is MDHEN, CDR2 SYDVKM, per germline.

The genes are TRBV5-6 and TRBJ2-3, with TRBD2 identical over 10 bases. This CDR3 region has 15 residues. The germline V gene has CDR1 SGHDT and CDR2 YYEEEE. J was trimmed by 1 base and V by 5 bases; bases with no gene match: 4. Written as DNA, the CDR3 is TGTGCCAGCAGTTTCGGACTAGCGGGCACAGATACGCAGTATTTT. This sequence encodes CASSFGLAGTDTQYF.

Points on this clone: The identical CDR3 is also encoded by other nucleotide sequences in the sample. This rearrangement joins TRBV18 to TRBJ2-1; D not resolved. CDR3 length equals 13 residues. From germline, CDR1 is KGHSH and CDR2 LQKENI. Trimming shortened V by 3 bases and J by 1 base, and 4 bases separated the two germline ends. The CDR3 is CASSPPSYNEQFF. CDR3 in DNA: TGTGCCAGCTCACCCCCGTCCTACAATGAGCAGTTCTTC.

The V call is TRBV15, the J call TRBJ2-5; 9 bases align to TRBD2. The CDR3 sequence is 15 residues long. V lost 0 bases and J lost 5; bases outside the gene matches: 4. Per germline, CDR1 LNHNV and CDR2 YYDKDF (reference sequence). CDR3 sequence reads: CATSRDTAGGETQYF. CDR3 bases: TGTGCCACCAGCAGAGATACGGCGGGAGGGGAGACCCAGTACTTC.

The V and J genes are TRBV4-1 and TRBJ1-2, with a weak D call TRBD1 (5 bases). Germline-derived CDR1 and CDR2 are MGHRA and YSYEKL. This CDR3 contains 16 residues. V was pared by 0 bases and J by 0 bases, with 11 bases between. The CDR3 DNA sequence: TGCGCCAGCAGCCAAGAGTCAGGGATAGCTAACTATGGCTACACCTTC. Encoded protein: CASSQESGIANYGYTF.

The chain has TRBV30 and TRBJ2-3; 8 bases match TRBD2. Trimming at V came to 3 bases and at J to 4 bases, leaving 12 bases not matched to a gene. The germline V gene has CDR1 GTSNPN and CDR2 SVGIG (reference sequence). The CDR3 has 16 residues. This CDR3 is CAWRTRSGMASDTQYF. In nucleotides, the CDR3 is TGTGCCTGGAGAACACGTAGCGGGATGGCGTCAGATACGCAGTATTTT.

The gene calls are TRBV13 and TRBJ1-1; the D is unclear. The V end was cut by 5 bases, the J end by 4 bases, with 14 bases between. CDR1 PRHDT and CDR2 FYEKMQ come from the germline V gene (reference sequence). The CDR3 length is 14 residues. The CDR3 nucleotides read TGTGCCAGCAGCAAGCGGGGTACGAGCACTGAAGCTTTCTTT. It is translated as CASSKRGTSTEAFF.

Concerning this clone: In the same sample, other DNA sequences code for this CDR3. The chain links TRBV21-1 to TRBJ1-2; TRBD1 is the table's D call and was not checked against the DNA. TRBV21-1 has pseudogene status. The CDR3 totals 14 residues. CDR3 in DNA: TGTGCCAGCAGCAAAGGGGGGCGCGTGCCCGGCTACACCTTC. This translates into CASSKGGRVPGYTF.

This rearrangement joins TRBV28 to TRBJ2-4; 13 bases agree with TRBD2. The V segment lost 5 bases and the J segment 2 bases; nucleotides outside the gene matches: 12. CDR1 and CDR2 (germline): MDHEN, SYDVKM. This CDR3 is built from 19 residues. The CDR3 spells CASSPNIPLAGGSKNIQYF. CDR3 coding DNA: TGTGCCAGCAGTCCCAATATCCCACTAGCGGGAGGGTCCAAAAACATTCAGTACTTC.

The chain combines TRBV28 with TRBJ2-1, with unresolved D. Germline values: CDR1 MDHEN, CDR2 SYDVKM. CDR3 length equals 13 residues. V lost 6 bases and J lost 6, with 12 bases in between. CDR3 in amino acids: CASRLQVGNEQFF. CDR3 DNA sequence: TGTGCCAGCAGACTCCAGGTGGGCAATGAGCAGTTCTTC.

This rearrangement joins TRBV5-8 to TRBJ2-5, with a tentative D call TRBD2 (6 bases). The end of the DNA aligns better with TRBJ2-7, so the J call may be wrong. There are 14 residues in the CDR3. CDR1 SGHTS and CDR2 YDEGEE come from the germline V gene. CDR3 amino acids: CASSLGTGGYEQYF. Here the CDR3 DNA reads TGTGCCAGCAGCCTGGGGACCGGGGGATACGAGCAGTACTTC.

This chain links TRBV11-2 with TRBJ2-7; 8 bases are a match to TRBD2. V trimming: 6 bases; J trimming: 6 bases; junction bases outside the gene matches: 13. Germline CDR1 reads SGHAT; CDR2 reads FQNNGV. The CDR3 length is 15 residues. The CDR3 loop reads CASSLGGLDPFEQYF. CDR3 in DNA: TGTGCCAGCAGTTTGGGGGGACTAGATCCCTTCGAGCAGTACTTC.